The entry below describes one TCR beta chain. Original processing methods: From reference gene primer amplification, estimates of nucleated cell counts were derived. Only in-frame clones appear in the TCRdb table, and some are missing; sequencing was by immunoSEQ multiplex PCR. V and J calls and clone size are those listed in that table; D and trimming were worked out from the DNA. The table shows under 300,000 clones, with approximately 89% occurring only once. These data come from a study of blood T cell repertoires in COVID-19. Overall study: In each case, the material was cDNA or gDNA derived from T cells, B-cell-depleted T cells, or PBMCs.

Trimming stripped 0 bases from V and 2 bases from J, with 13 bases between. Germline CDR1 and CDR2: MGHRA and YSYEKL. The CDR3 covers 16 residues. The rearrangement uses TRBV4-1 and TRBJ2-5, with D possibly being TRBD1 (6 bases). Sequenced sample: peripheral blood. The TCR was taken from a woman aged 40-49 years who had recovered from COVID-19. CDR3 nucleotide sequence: TGCGCCAGCAGCCAAGAGTATAGGACAGCTCAAGAGACCCAGTACTTC. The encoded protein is CASSQEYRTAQETQYF.